What follows describes a single TCR beta chain. Its antigen is currently unknown. This sample was included in a study of T cells after yellow fever vaccination. Study results and limitations: The study found a weaker secondary response that peaked faster, day 5 versus 15. Post-booster repertoires again held most primary-vaccination clones (roughly 95% CD4, just under 90% CD8).

TCRdb re-called the 5' RACE reads with MiXCR, one entry per CDR3 protein. The profile shows 250,000 or so distinct CDR3 sequences, 6.9% of them singletons. Sequences were derived from CD4+ T cells sorted from PBMCs, sampled 15 days after the yellow fever booster vaccination. The sequence came from a young man who received the YFV17D yellow fever vaccine.

CDR3 DNA sequence: TGTGCCAGCAGCCGAAAGTATACGCAGTATTTT. This gives the protein CASSRKYTQYF. The V call is TRBV7-9, the J call TRBJ2-3; D not resolved. The ends were cut back, 5 bases at V and 7 bases at J, with 7 bases in the middle. The CDR3 is 11 residues long. The germline V gene has CDR1 SEHNR and CDR2 FQNEAQ (reference sequence).